This entry features one TCR beta chain sequence. The data were obtained in a study of blood T cell repertoires in COVID-19. Here immunoSEQ multiplex PCR was the method, and the copy in TCRdb shows in-frame clones only, minus some. The repertoire includes more than 200,000 clones, about 86% of them detected once, and under 1.5% sits in the top ten. In germline, CDR1 is SEHNR, CDR2 FQNEAQ (reference sequence). V lost 1 base to trimming and J lost 2 bases, with 6 bases between them. The CDR3 runs 14 residues. Sequencing was performed on peripheral blood. This sequence joins TRBV7-9 and TRBJ2-1; no reliable D call. The source of this sequence is a man older than 75 with acute or convalescent COVID-19. CDR3: CASSLGSTYNEQFF. The DNA of the CDR3 is TGTGCCAGCAGCTTAGGCAGTACCTACAATGAGCAGTTCTTC.